These 9 T cell receptor beta chains share one sample of origin, sequenced in a study of identifying expanded T cells in peripheral blood. Measured with immunoSEQ multiplex PCR; TCRdb has only the in-frame clones, and not every one. The repertoire has about 76,000 clones, 70% to 90% of them found once; the top ten carry 18%. Source material: blood. These receptors came from a person between 18 and 75 years old in good health.

V gene TRBV27 combines with J gene TRBJ2-5, with no clear D. The CDR3 contains 12 residues. Trimming removed 5 bases from V and 1 base from J, with 5 bases in between. Germline CDR1 MNHEY, CDR2 SMNVEV (reference sequence). CDR3 protein: CASSPLQETQYF. In DNA, the CDR3 is TGTGCCAGCAGTCCTCTCCAAGAGACCCAGTACTTC.

Ten or more counts support this clone. V gene TRBV5-8 combines with J gene TRBJ1-3; no definite D call. Germline V CDR1 and CDR2: SGHTS, YDEGEE. Between the trimmed V and J ends, which lost 1 base and 3 bases, there was a span of 8 bases. The CDR3 sequence is 14 residues long. CDR3 DNA: TGTGCCAGCAGCTTGTCGGGATATGGAAACACCATATATTTT. It codes for CASSLSGYGNTIYF.

Only a few counts were recorded for this clone. The chain combines TRBV11-3 with TRBJ2-1; D might be TRBD1 or TRBD2, each matching 5 bases. Trimming took 0 bases from V and 5 from J, leaving 11 bases between them. The length of the CDR3 is 15 residues. The germline CDR1 and CDR2 sequences are SGHNT and YENEEA. CDR3 amino acids: CASSLDGLGDNEQFF. The CDR3 DNA sequence: TGTGCCAGCAGCTTAGATGGCCTGGGGGACAATGAGCAGTTCTTC. Combining the CDR3 with reference TRBV11-3 and TRBJ2-1 gives the whole variable domain EAGVVQSPRYKIIEKKQPVAFWCNPISGHNTLYWYLQNLGQGPELLIRYENEEAVDDSQLPKDRFSAERLKGVDSTLKIQPAELGDSAVYLCASSLDGLGDNEQFFGPGTRLTVL.

This clone was detected once. CDR3 sequence reads: CASSLDGERFDEQFF. CDR3 nucleotide sequence: TGTGCCAGCAGCTTAGATGGAGAACGTTTCGATGAGCAGTTCTTC. This sequence joins TRBV11-1 and TRBJ2-1; D is ambiguous. Looked up from germline, CDR1 is SGHAT and CDR2 is FQDESV (reference sequence). The CDR3 has 15 residues. Trimming cost V 1 base and J 8 bases, with 15 bases left between them.

J is TRBJ2-6 and V is TRBV25-1; no clear D gene. The CDR3 has 14 residues. The V and J ends lost 5 bases and 3 bases respectively, with 8 bases between them. Germline V gives CDR1 MGHDK, CDR2 SYGVNS. In DNA form, the CDR3 reads TGTGCCAGCAGTCTTGGCGGTGGGGCCAACGTCCTGACTTTC. It codes for CASSLGGGANVLTF.

This chain connects TRBV27 to TRBJ1-5, with D unclear. The CDR3 sequence is 15 residues long. Germline lookup yields CDR1 MNHEY and CDR2 SMNVEV (reference sequence). Trimming stripped 2 bases from V and 3 bases from J, with 11 bases between. Here the CDR3 DNA reads TGTGCCAGCAGTTTAAATTCCCGGATCAATCAGCCCCAGCATTTT. Protein sequence: CASSLNSRINQPQHF.

This clone has a handful of counts. This chain links TRBV27 with TRBJ2-2; D gene ambiguous. The CDR3 length is 14 residues. Trimming removed 7 bases from V and 2 bases from J, with 11 bases in between. In germline, CDR1 is MNHEY, CDR2 SMNVEV (reference sequence). The CDR3 region has the DNA TGTGCCAGCAAAACAGATTTAAACACCGGGGAGCTGTTTTTT. Translating gives CASKTDLNTGELFF.

This rearrangement joins TRBV5-5 to TRBJ2-1, with TRBD1 identical over 8 bases. The length of the CDR3 is 15 residues. From germline, CDR1 is SGHKS and CDR2 YYEKEE (reference sequence). Losses at the gene ends were 4 bases for V and 3 bases for J; bases not matched to a gene: 6. Written as DNA, the CDR3 is TGTGCCAGCAGCGCGGGACAGGAGGACTACAATGAGCAGTTCTTC. Amino acids: CASSAGQEDYNEQFF.

The chain carries TRBV4-3 and TRBJ2-7, with D possibly TRBD1 on 6 matching bases. V lost 0 bases and J lost 7, with 10 bases in between. The CDR3 is 13 residues long. Per germline, CDR1 LGHNA and CDR2 YSLEER. The CDR3 nucleotides are TGCGCCAGCAGCCAAGACAGGGGCCTGGAGCAGTACTTC. Its protein is CASSQDRGLEQYF.